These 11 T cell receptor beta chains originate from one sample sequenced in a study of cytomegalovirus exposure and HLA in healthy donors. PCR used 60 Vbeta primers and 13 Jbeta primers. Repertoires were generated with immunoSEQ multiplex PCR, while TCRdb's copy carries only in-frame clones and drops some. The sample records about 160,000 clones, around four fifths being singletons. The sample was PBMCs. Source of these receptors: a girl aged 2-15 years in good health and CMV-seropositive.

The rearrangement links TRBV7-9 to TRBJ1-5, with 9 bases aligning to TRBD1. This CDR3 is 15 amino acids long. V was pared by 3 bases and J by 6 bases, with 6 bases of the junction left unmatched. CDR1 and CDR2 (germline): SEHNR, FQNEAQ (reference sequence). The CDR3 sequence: CASSLGQGMGQPQHF. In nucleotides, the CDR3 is TGTGCCAGCAGCTTGGGACAGGGCATGGGTCAGCCCCAGCATTTT. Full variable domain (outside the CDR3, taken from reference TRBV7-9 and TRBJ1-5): DTGVSQNPRHKITKRGQNVTFRCDPISEHNRLYWYRQTLGQGPEFLTYFQNEAQLEKSRLLSDRFSAERPKGSFSTLEIQRTEQGDSAMYLCASSLGQGMGQPQHFGDGTRLSIL.

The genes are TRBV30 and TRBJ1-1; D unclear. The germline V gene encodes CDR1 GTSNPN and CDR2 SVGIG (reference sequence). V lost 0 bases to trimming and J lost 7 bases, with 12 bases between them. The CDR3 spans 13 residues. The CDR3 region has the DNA TGTGCCTGGAGTGTGAGGAGGGCCGGTGAAGCTTTCTTT. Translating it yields CAWSVRRAGEAFF.

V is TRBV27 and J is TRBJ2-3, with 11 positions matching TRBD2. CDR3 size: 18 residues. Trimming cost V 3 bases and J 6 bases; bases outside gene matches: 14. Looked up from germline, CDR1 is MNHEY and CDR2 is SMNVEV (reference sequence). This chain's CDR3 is CASSFLPGLAGGPDTQYF. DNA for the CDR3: TGTGCCAGCAGTTTCTTACCGGGGCTAGCGGGAGGACCGGATACGCAGTATTTT.

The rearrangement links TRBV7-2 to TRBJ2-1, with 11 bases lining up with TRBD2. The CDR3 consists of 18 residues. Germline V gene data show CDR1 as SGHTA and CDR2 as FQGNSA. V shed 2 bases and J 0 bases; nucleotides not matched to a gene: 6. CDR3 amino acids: CASSLHLLAGDSYNEQFF. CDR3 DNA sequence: TGTGCCAGCAGCTTACACCTACTAGCGGGAGACTCCTACAATGAGCAGTTCTTC.

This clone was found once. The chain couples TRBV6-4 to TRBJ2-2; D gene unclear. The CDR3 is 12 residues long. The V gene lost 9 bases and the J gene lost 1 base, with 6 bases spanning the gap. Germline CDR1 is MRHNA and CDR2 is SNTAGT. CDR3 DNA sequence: TGTGCCAGTGGGCAGAACACCGGGGAGCTGTTTTTT. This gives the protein CASGQNTGELFF.

The CDR3 reads CASSIGPGLPSPYEQYF. The CDR3 DNA reads as TGTGCCAGTAGTATAGGGCCGGGACTGCCCTCCCCCTACGAGCAGTACTTC. This sequence joins TRBV19 and TRBJ2-7, with TRBD2 as a possible D gene (6 bases). V lost 1 base to trimming and J lost 2 bases, with 18 bases between them. Germline CDR1 reads LNHDA; CDR2 reads SQIVND (reference sequence). The CDR3 totals 17 residues.

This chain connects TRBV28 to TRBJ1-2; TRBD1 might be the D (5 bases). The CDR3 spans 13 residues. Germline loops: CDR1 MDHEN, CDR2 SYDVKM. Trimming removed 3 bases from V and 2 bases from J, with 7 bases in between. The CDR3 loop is CASSFGGNYGYTF. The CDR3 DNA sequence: TGTGCCAGCAGTTTTGGGGGGAACTATGGCTACACCTTC.

CDR3 in DNA: TGTGCCAGCAGCTTAGCGTTTTCTGGAAACACCATATATTTT. Encoded protein: CASSLAFSGNTIYF. The J gene is TRBJ1-3, the V gene TRBV5-6; D gene unclear. V was cut by 2 bases and J by 1 base, with 7 bases left in between. The CDR3 runs to 14 residues. The germline V gene encodes CDR1 SGHDT and CDR2 YYEEEE.

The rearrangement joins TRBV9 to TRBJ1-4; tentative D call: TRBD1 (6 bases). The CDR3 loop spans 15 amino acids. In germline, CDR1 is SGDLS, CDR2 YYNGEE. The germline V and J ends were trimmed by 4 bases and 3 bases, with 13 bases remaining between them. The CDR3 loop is CASSLSGTSNEKLFF. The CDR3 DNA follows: TGTGCCAGCAGCCTATCAGGGACATCTAATGAAAAACTGTTTTTT.

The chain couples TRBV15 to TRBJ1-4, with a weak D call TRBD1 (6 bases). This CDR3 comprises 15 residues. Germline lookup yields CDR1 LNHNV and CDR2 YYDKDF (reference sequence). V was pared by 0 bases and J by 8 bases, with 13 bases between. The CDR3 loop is CATSRDQQGVEKLFF. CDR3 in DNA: TGTGCCACCAGCAGAGATCAACAGGGAGTCGAAAAACTGTTTTTT.

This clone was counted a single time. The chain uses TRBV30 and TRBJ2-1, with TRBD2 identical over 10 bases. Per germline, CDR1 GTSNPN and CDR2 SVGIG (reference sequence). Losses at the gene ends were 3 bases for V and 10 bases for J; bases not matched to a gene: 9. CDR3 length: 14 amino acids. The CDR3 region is CAWRAAGGPREQFF. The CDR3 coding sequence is TGTGCCTGGAGAGCAGCGGGAGGGCCGCGGGAGCAGTTCTTC.